This is a list of T cell receptor beta chains from one sample in a study of identical twins. Each CDR3 protein is one row after TCRdb ran MiXCR on the 5' RACE reads. The sample has fewer than 250,000 distinct CDR3 sequences, less than 9.5% seen once; the top ten hold about 5.2%. Sequencing was carried out using memory (CD45RO+) T cells sorted from blood. The source of these receptors is a woman aged 18-35 years in good health. Each CDR3 is given with its conserved first and last residue. The D gene is left open where the match is weak. Rows give clone size only sometimes, using once, few, many, or a class for an expanded clone.

clone_size,v_call,j_call,d_call,cdr3_aa,cdr3_nt
many,TRBV12-3/TRBV12-4,TRBJ1-2,.,CASSLDAGEHRSIGTF,TGTGCCAGCAGTTTAGATGCGGGGGAACACAGGAGTATCGGTACCTTC
few,TRBV10-3,TRBJ2-7,.,CAISESNGTPSWEQYF,TGTGCCATCAGTGAGTCTAATGGGACTCCCTCTTGGGAGCAGTACTTC
few,TRBV7-9,TRBJ1-5,TRBD1,CASSLQGANQPQHF,TGTGCCAGCAGCCTCCAGGGGGCTAATCAGCCCCAGCATTTT
many,TRBV20-1,TRBJ2-1,.,CSASELLSASYNEQFF,TGCAGTGCTAGCGAACTCCTATCGGCGTCCTACAATGAGCAGTTCTTC
.,TRBV6-5,TRBJ2-6,.,CASSYPGSSGANVLTF,TGTGCCAGCAGTTACCCCGGGTCCTCTGGGGCCAACGTCCTGACTTTC
many,TRBV20-1,TRBJ1-1,TRBD1,CSATRTGTGAFF,TGCAGTGCGACTAGGACCGGGACAGGGGCTTTCTTT
few,TRBV30,TRBJ2-7,.,CAWSGRNYEQYF,TGTGCCTGGAGTGGAAGGAACTACGAGCAGTACTTC
.,TRBV7-3,TRBJ2-3,TRBD2,CASSMGWGRGETDTQYF,TGTGCCAGCAGCATGGGGTGGGGGAGGGGAGAAACAGATACGCAGTATTTT
few,TRBV9,TRBJ2-1,TRBD2,CASSGRGAVSGSLNEQFF,TGTGCCAGCAGCGGACGAGGGGCGGTTAGCGGGAGTTTAAATGAGCAGTTCTTC
few,TRBV7-7,TRBJ2-7,TRBD2,CASSLLAGGGEQYF,TGTGCCAGCAGCTTATTAGCGGGAGGAGGAGAGCAGTACTTC
few,TRBV3-1,TRBJ1-6,.,CASSQEGRENSPLHF,TGTGCCAGCAGCCAAGAAGGCAGAGAAAATTCACCCCTCCACTTT
.,TRBV10-3,TRBJ2-3,TRBD2,CAISRLAGATDTQYF,TGTGCCATCAGCCGACTAGCGGGGGCCACAGATACGCAGTATTTT
many,TRBV6-6,TRBJ2-4,.,CASSYSTDIQYF,TGTGCCAGCAGTTACTCGACTGACATTCAGTACTTC
few,TRBV4-1,TRBJ2-3,.,CASSQGRGERDTQYF,TGCGCCAGCAGCCAAGGTCGCGGGGAACGGGATACGCAGTATTTT
.,TRBV7-2,TRBJ2-3,.,CASSPGGGFAQYF,TGTGCCAGCAGCCCAGGGGGGGGTTTTGCGCAGTATTTT
.,TRBV5-5,TRBJ1-2,.,CASNVGTSHYGYTF,TGTGCCAGCAATGTTGGGACATCACACTATGGCTACACCTTC
.,TRBV2,TRBJ2-1,TRBD2,CASSEILAGGQVLFF,TGTGCCAGCAGTGAAATACTAGCGGGGGGGCAGGTCCTGTTCTTC
.,TRBV7-2,TRBJ2-7,.,CASSLVADVVYEQYF,TGTGCCAGCAGCTTAGTGGCGGATGTGGTCTACGAGCAGTACTTC
.,TRBV12-3/TRBV12-4,TRBJ2-5,.,CASSRSQDGKETQYF,TGTGCCAGCAGCCGATCCCAGGACGGGAAAGAGACCCAGTACTTC
.,TRBV30,TRBJ2-6,TRBD2,CAWKGGRAGANVLTF,TGTGCCTGGAAGGGAGGGAGGGCTGGGGCCAACGTCCTGACTTTC
many,TRBV10-1,TRBJ1-1,.,CASSESQGGNTEAFF,TGCGCCAGCAGTGAGTCCCAGGGAGGGAACACTGAAGCTTTCTTT
few,TRBV7-8,TRBJ2-1,.,CASSLVSTLDNEQFF,TGTGCCAGCAGCTTAGTGTCCACGCTCGACAATGAGCAGTTCTTC
few,TRBV7-9,TRBJ2-1,.,CASSSPTGTYNEQFF,TGTGCCAGCAGCTCCCCGACGGGAACCTACAATGAGCAGTTCTTC
.,TRBV5-1,TRBJ2-5,.,CASSLAGTPLETQYF,TGCGCCAGCAGCTTGGCGGGGACACCCTTAGAGACCCAGTACTTC
many,TRBV28,TRBJ2-7,.,CASSDVYEQYF,TGTGCCAGCAGTGACGTCTACGAGCAGTACTTC
few,TRBV10-2,TRBJ2-3,.,CASSEMRATTDTQYF,TGCGCCAGCAGTGAGATGAGGGCTACCACAGATACGCAGTATTTT
many,TRBV5-1,TRBJ2-2,.,CASSFGGSNTGELFF,TGCGCCAGCAGCTTCGGGGGATCGAACACCGGGGAGCTGTTTTTT
many,TRBV30,TRBJ1-5,.,CAWSPLAVNQPQHF,TGTGCCTGGAGTCCCTTGGCGGTAAATCAGCCCCAGCATTTT
many,TRBV20-1,TRBJ2-4,.,CSAPLGIAKNIQYF,TGCAGTGCCCCCCTCGGCATAGCCAAAAACATTCAGTACTTC
many,TRBV12-3/TRBV12-4,TRBJ2-7,TRBD1,CASSRDSSYEQYF,TGTGCCAGCAGCCGGGACAGCTCCTACGAGCAGTACTTC
few,TRBV4-3,TRBJ2-5,.,CASSQGRTGMRETQYF,TGCGCCAGCAGCCAAGGACGAACAGGGATGAGAGAGACCCAGTACTTC
few,TRBV11-1,TRBJ2-7,TRBD1,CAISLGVGAGTGEYEQYF,TGTGCCATCAGCTTAGGCGTAGGAGCCGGGACAGGGGAATACGAGCAGTACTTC
many,TRBV29-1,TRBJ2-1,TRBD2,CSVVRGTSYNEQFF,TGCAGCGTCGTTCGGGGGACTAGCTACAATGAGCAGTTCTTC
many,TRBV10-3,TRBJ2-3,TRBD2,CAISGGAPDTQYF,TGTGCCATCTCCGGGGGGGCCCCCGATACGCAGTATTTT
few,TRBV29-1,TRBJ2-1,.,CSGRDFYNEQFF,TGCAGCGGGCGGGACTTCTACAATGAGCAGTTCTTC
.,TRBV20-1,TRBJ2-1,TRBD2,CSARDERGGLDEQFF,TGCAGTGCTAGAGATGAGCGGGGGGGCTTGGATGAGCAGTTCTTC
many,TRBV29-1,TRBJ1-1,.,CSVVRGHTEAFF,TGCAGCGTTGTCAGGGGACACACTGAAGCTTTCTTT
.,TRBV18,TRBJ2-1,TRBD2,CASSPTGTTHNEQFF,TGTGCCAGCTCACCTACCGGGACTACCCACAATGAGCAGTTCTTC